Here is one TCR beta chain with its context. Its recognized antigen is unknown. No base quality values were provided; no much bigger clone lies one nucleotide off. These data belong to a study of vaccination effects on CD4 cells after COVID-19 (dated by TCRdb to between 2021 and 2024). About the full investigation: In the ViraFEST assay, PBMC were stimulated with viral peptide pools, and TCR sequencing was then used to find antigen-specific CD4+ T cell clonotypes based on their expansion. Each participant received two doses of an mRNA SARS-CoV-2 vaccine, either BNT162b2 or mRNA-1273. Pre-vaccine samples from two convalescent patients were drawn 16 days and one week before the first dose, 142 and 148 days after COVID-19 diagnosis. Each well held two million PBMC cultured in IMDM containing roughly 5% human AB serum, about 10 IU/ml IL-2 and gentamicin, along with roughly 10 ug/ml peptides. The study compared SARS-CoV-2 spike-specific CD4+ TCR repertoires before and after mRNA vaccination in COVID-19 convalescent patients and infection-naive vaccine recipients. Altogether, approximately 10 COVID-19 convalescent patients and a few SARS-CoV-2-naive healthy vaccine recipients made up the full study. In the study, cultures from other donors were sequenced using the Oncomine TCR Beta short-read assay on an Illumina iSeq 100. Points the paper makes about the study in general: The study was limited by a small number of convalescent patients, and early post-infection timepoints were lacking. For convalescent patients, new clones induced by the vaccine made up most of the post-vaccine spike-reactive repertoire, and these new clones were largely distinct from the clones induced by infection. Clones induced by infection and clones induced by vaccination both contracted markedly at late timepoints after vaccination, which fits with T cell responses waning over time.

Library generation was performed with the immunoSEQ multiplex PCR assay. DNA from the cultured and isolated CD4+ T cells underwent TCR beta CDR3 sequencing. Per the source publication's procedure: The analysis removed non-productive TCR sequences, trimmed reads to the CDR3 region, and retained only CDR3s that were 7 or more amino acids long. The MANAFEST web app was used to pick out antigen-specific clonotypes by comparing their expansion in peptide wells with that in reference cultures. Positive clones required FDR<0.05 expansion versus reference and all other wells, odds ratio above 5, and frequency above 0.1% in two replicate wells. Clonotypes significantly expanded in SARS-CoV-2 spike wells and in at least one common cold coronavirus spike condition were defined as cross-reactive. Using the stringdist R package, CDR3 similarity was measured by Levenshtein distance, and unrooted trees were constructed with ape in R 3.6.1. TCRdb obtained this table from immuneACCESS and retained in-frame rearrangements with V and J assigned. These tables miss some clones; where compared with another copy, unresolved V genes account for less than half of the shortfall, and the remainder is unexplained. Clone size and V and J calls were adopted from that table, with D and trimming inferred from the DNA. The sample includes 45,000 or so clones, with 70% to 80% observed a single time. The biggest ten clones account for roughly 12% of the sample.

After around 11 days of culture, CD4+ T cells were isolated with the EasySep CD4+ T cell isolation kit. Convalescent patients had PCR-confirmed SARS-CoV-2 infection between March and December 2020, before Alpha, Beta and Delta variants emerged in the United States. Half of the culture medium was replaced with fresh IL-2-containing medium on days 3 and 7. Unless noted otherwise, every peptide stimulation condition was grown in triplicate wells. PBMC were separated from whole blood using Ficoll-Paque Plus gradient centrifugation and were then either cryopreserved at -140C or used fresh. The QIAamp micro DNA kit was used to extract genomic DNA from the cultured CD4+ T cells. From its cysteine to its phenylalanine, the CDR3 spans 12 amino acids. Just the 36-base CDR3 DNA is kept, in frame starting at base 1. The V end loses 6 bases and the J end loses 4 bases, and a stretch of 10 bases separates them. The germline V gene (reference sequence) sets CDR1 to MNHNY and CDR2 to SVGAGI.

Recombination connected TRBV6-6 to TRBJ2-7; a confident D gene designation cannot be given. The sequencing here drew on CD4+ T cells from PBMCs cultured without peptide, taken before COVID-19 vaccination. The sequence came from a human donor who had a prior SARS-CoV-2 infection. The CDR3 has the sequence CASSPIGYEQYF. The nucleotide sequence is TGTGCCAGCAGCCCCATAGGTTACGAGCAGTACTTC.